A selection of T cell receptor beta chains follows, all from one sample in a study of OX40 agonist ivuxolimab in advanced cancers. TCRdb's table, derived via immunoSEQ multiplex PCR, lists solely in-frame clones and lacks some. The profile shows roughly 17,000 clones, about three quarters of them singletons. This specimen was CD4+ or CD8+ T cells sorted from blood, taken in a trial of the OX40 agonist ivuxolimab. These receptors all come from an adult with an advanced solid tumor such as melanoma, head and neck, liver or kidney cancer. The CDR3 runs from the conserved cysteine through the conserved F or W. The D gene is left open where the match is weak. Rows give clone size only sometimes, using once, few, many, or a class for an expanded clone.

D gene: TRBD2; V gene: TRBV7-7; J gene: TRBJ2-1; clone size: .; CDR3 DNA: TGTGCCAGCAGCCCCGAGACTAGCGGGAGGGGCAATGAGCAGTTCTTC; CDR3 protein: CASSPETSGRGNEQFF
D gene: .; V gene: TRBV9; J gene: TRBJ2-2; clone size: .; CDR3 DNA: TGTGCCAGCAGCGTATGGAGCGCGGGCACCGGGGAGCTGTTTTTT; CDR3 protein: CASSVWSAGTGELFF
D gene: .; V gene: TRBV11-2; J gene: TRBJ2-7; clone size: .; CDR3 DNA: TGTGCCAGCAGCCGCTACCAGGGGTACGAGCAGTACTTC; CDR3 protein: CASSRYQGYEQYF
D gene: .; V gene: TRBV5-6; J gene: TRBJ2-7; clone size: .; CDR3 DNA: TGTGCCAGCAGCTTGGTCCCCCAGGAGCAGTACTTC; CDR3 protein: CASSLVPQEQYF
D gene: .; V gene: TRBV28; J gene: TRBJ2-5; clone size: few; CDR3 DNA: TGTGCCAGCAGTGCCCCTAGCGCCTCTTACCAAGAGACCCAGTACTTC; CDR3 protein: CASSAPSASYQETQYF
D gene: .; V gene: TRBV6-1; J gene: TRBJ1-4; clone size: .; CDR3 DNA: TGTGCCAGCACCGGACTATCGGGACCTGATGAAAAACTGTTTTTT; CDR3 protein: CASTGLSGPDEKLFF
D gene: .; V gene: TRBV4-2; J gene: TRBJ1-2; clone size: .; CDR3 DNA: TGTGCCAGCAGCCAAGTAACAGTCGACTATGGCTACACCTTC; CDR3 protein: CASSQVTVDYGYTF
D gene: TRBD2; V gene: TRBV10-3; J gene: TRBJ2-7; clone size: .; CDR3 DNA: TGTGCCATCAGTGAGTCGAGACTAGCGGGAGAGAGGGTTTTCTACGAGCAGTACTTC; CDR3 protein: CAISESRLAGERVFYEQYF
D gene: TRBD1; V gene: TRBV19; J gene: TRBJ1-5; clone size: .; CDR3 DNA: TGTGCCAGTGGGACAGGGGATCAGCCCCAGCATTTT; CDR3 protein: CASGTGDQPQHF
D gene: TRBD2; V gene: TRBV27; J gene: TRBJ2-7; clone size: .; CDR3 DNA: TGTGCCAGCAAACCGGGACTAGCGGGAGTGGACTACGAGCAGTACTTC; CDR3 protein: CASKPGLAGVDYEQYF
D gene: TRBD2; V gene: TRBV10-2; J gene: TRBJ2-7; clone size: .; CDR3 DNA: TGCGCCAGCAGCAGTAGCGGGAGGGCCTTGGGGGAGCAGTACTTC; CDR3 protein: CASSSSGRALGEQYF
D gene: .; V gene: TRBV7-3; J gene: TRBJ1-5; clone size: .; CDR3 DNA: TGTGCCAGCAGCTTAAGTGTCTCCGGGCCCCAGCATTTT; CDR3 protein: CASSLSVSGPQHF
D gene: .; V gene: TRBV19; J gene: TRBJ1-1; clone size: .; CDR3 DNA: TGTGCCAGTAGTATAAAAGGGGACACTGAAGCTTTCTTT; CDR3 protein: CASSIKGDTEAFF
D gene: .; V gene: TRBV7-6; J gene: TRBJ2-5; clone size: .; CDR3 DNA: TGTGCCAGCAGCCCGACGGAGGGGTGGTGGCAGTACTTC; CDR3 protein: CASSPTEGWWQYF
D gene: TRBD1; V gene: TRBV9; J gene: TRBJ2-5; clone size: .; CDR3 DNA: TGTGCCAGCAGCTCCGGGACAGGGGGCCGAGAGACCCAGTACTTC; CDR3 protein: CASSSGTGGRETQYF
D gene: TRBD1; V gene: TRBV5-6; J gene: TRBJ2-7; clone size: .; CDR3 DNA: TGTGCCAGCAGCTGGACAGGGGCTTACGAGCAGTACTTC; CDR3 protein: CASSWTGAYEQYF
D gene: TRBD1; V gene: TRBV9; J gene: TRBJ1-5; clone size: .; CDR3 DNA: TGTGCCAGCAGCGTAACCGGGACAGTCCATCAGCCCCAGCATTTT; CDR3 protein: CASSVTGTVHQPQHF
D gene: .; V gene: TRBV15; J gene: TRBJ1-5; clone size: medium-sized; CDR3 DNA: TGTGCCACCAGCAGAGATTCCTCCAATCAGCCCCAGCATTTT; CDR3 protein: CATSRDSSNQPQHF
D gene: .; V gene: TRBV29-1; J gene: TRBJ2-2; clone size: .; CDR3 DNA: TGCAGCGTTGAAGGACAGAACACCGGGGAGCTGTTTTTT; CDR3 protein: CSVEGQNTGELFF
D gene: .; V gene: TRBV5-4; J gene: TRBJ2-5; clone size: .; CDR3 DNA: TGTGCCAGCAGCAAGGACAGACAAGAGACCCAGTACTTC; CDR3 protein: CASSKDRQETQYF
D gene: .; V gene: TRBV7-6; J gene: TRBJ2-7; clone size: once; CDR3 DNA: TGTGCCAGCAGCTTATTCGAAGGCTCCTACGAGCAGTACTTC; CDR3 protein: CASSLFEGSYEQYF
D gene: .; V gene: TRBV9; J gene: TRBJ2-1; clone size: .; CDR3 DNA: TGTGCCAGCAGCACCGACCCGGGCAGACCCGCTTACAATGAGCAGTTCTTC; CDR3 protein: CASSTDPGRPAYNEQFF
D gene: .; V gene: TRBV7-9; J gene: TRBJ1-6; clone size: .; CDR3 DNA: TGTGCCAGCTTGGGAGAGGGTATGAATTCACCCCTCCACTTT; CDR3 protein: CASLGEGMNSPLHF
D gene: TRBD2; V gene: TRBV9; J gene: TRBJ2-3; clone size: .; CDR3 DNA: TGTGCCAGCAGCGTAGGTGGTTTTAGCGGGGGGGCAGATACGCAGTATTTT; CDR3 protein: CASSVGGFSGGADTQYF
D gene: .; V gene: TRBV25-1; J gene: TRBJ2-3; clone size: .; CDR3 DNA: TGTGCCAGCAGTGAACGTCAGGATTTCACAGATACGCAGTATTTT; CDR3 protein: CASSERQDFTDTQYF
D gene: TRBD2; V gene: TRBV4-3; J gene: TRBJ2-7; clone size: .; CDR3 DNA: TGCGCCAGCAGCCAAGACTCGGGCGGGGGGCCAACCTACGAGCAGTACTTC; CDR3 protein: CASSQDSGGGPTYEQYF
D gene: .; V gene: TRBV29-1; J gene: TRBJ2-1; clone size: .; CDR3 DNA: TGCAGCACTGCTGGTCCTGAGCAGTTCTTC; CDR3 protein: CSTAGPEQFF
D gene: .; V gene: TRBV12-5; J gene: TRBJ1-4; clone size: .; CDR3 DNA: TGTGCTAGTGGTTTGGGACAGACGGGAACTAATGAAAAACTGTTTTTT; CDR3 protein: CASGLGQTGTNEKLFF
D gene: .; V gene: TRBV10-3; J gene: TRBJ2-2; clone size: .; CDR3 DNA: TGTGCCATCAGTGAGGCGGGGAACACCGGGGAGCTGTTTTTT; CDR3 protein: CAISEAGNTGELFF
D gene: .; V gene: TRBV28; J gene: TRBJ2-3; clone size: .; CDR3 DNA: TGTGCCAGCAGTTTAACCGGGACTAGCACAGATACGCAGTATTTT; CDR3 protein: CASSLTGTSTDTQYF
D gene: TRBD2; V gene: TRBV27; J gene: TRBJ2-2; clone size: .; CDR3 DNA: TGTGCCAGCAGTTTATACCCTAGCGGGAGGGCGGGGCGGGAGCTGTTTTTT; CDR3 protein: CASSLYPSGRAGRELFF
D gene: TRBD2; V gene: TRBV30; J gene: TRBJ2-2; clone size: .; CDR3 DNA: TGTGCCTGGAGACTAGCGGGAACTTACACCGGGGAGCTGTTTTTT; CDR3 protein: CAWRLAGTYTGELFF
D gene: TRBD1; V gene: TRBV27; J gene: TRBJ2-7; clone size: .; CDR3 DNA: TGTGCCAGCAGTTCCCCCGGGACAGGGTCCTACGAGCAGTACTTC; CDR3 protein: CASSSPGTGSYEQYF
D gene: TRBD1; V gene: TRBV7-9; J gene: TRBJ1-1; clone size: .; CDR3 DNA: TGTGCCAGCAGCCCCGGGACAGCTAACACTGAAGCTTTCTTT; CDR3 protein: CASSPGTANTEAFF
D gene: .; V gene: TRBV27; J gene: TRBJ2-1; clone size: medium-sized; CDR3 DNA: TGTGCCAGCAGTTTAGGTAGCGTCAATGAGCAGTTCTTC; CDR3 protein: CASSLGSVNEQFF
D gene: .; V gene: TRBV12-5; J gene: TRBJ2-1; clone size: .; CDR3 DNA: TGTGCTAGTGGTTTGGGCTCCTACAATGAGCAGTTCTTC; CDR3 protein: CASGLGSYNEQFF
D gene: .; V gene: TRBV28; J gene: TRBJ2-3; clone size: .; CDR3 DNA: TGTGCCAGCAGTTTACCCAAGGGGAGGGGGAGTGGGAATACGCAGTATTTT; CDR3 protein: CASSLPKGRGSGNTQYF